This T cell receptor beta chain was profiled in a study of regulatory T cells in long-lasting Graves disease. To make TCR beta libraries, researchers used iRepertoire HTBI primers and Arm-PCR of CDR3 regions. TCRdb itself ran the multiplex PCR reads through MiXCR, one entry per CDR3 protein. The repertoire holds approximately 400,000 distinct CDR3 sequences, just under 15% seen once, with approximately 15% in the top ten. This clonotype was picked up many times. The time point was: newly diagnosed GD, antithyroid drugs for less than 3 months. Generation of the TCR library employed RNA extracted from PBMCs. This sample also appeared in a second study, on T cells in Graves' hyperthyroidism and ophthalmopathy.

The specimen was peripheral blood mononuclear cells (PBMCs), collected at new diagnosis, from a patient treated with antithyroid drugs. The sequence was obtained from a young woman with Graves disease.

CDR3 amino acids: CAWSVNTGELFF. CDR3 coding DNA: TGTGCCTGGAGTGTAAACACCGGGGAGCTGTTTTTT. V usage is TRBV30 and J usage is TRBJ2-2; no clear D. The CDR3 consists of 12 residues. With 0 bases removed from V and 2 bases from J, the gap between germline ends came to 1 base. The germline V gene encodes CDR1 GTSNPN and CDR2 SVGIG (reference sequence). Looking up the rest from reference TRBV30 and TRBJ2-2 gives the full variable domain: SQTIHQWPATLVQPVGSPLSLECTVEGTSNPNLYWYRQAAGRGLQLLFYSVGIGQISSEVPQNLSASRPQDRQFILSSKKLLLSDSGFYLCAWSVNTGELFFGEGSRLTVL.